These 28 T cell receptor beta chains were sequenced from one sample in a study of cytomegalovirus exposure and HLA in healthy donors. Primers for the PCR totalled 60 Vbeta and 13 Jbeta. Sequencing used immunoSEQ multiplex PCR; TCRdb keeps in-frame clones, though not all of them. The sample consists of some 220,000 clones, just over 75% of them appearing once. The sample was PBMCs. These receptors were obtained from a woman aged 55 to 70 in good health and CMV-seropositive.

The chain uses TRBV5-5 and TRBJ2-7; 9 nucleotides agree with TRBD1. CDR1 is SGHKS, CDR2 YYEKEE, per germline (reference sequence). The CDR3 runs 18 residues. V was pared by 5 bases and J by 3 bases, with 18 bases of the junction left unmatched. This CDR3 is CASRHVGTGLKGFYEQYF. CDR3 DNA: TGTGCCAGCAGGCATGTGGGGACAGGGCTTAAGGGGTTCTACGAGCAGTACTTC.

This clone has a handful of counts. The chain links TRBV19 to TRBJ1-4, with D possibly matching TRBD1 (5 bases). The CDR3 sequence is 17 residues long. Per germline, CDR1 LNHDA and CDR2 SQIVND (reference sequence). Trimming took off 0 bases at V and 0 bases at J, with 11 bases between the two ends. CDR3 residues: CASSIDLGTSTNEKLFF. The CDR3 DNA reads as TGTGCCAGTAGTATAGATCTCGGGACTTCAACTAATGAAAAACTGTTTTTT.

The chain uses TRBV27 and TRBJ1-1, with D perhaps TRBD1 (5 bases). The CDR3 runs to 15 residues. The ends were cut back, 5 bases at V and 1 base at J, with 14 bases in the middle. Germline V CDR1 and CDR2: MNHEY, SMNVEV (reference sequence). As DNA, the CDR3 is TGTGCCAGCAGTCCGATGGGACTTCGGAACACTGAAGCTTTCTTT. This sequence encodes CASSPMGLRNTEAFF.

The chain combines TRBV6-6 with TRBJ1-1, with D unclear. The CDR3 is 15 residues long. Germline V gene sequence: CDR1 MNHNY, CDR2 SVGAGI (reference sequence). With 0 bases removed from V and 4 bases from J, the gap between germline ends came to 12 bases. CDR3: CASSYSMSVATEAFF. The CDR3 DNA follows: TGTGCCAGCAGTTACTCGATGAGCGTGGCCACTGAAGCTTTCTTT.

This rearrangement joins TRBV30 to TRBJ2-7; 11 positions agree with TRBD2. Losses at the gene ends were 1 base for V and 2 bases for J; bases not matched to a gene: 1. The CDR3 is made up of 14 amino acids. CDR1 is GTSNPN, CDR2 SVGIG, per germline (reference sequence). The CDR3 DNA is TGTGCCTGGAGTGGGGGACTAGCGGCCTACGAGCAGTACTTC. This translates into CAWSGGLAAYEQYF.

CDR3 nucleotides: TGTGCCAGCAGTTTTGGGGACTTGAACTATGGCTACACCTTC. Encoded protein: CASSFGDLNYGYTF. J is TRBJ1-2 and V is TRBV28, with a tentative D call TRBD1 (5 bases). V gave up 3 bases and J gave up 2 bases, with 10 bases separating them. Germline V CDR1 and CDR2: MDHEN, SYDVKM. The CDR3 contains 14 residues.

The CDR3 loop is CASSTTGPNTEAFF. In nucleotides, the CDR3 is TGTGCCAGCTCAACGACAGGGCCGAACACTGAAGCTTTCTTT. The V call is TRBV18, the J call TRBJ1-1, with 7 nucleotides matching TRBD1. This CDR3 region has 14 residues. Germline V gene sequence: CDR1 KGHSH, CDR2 LQKENI. The V segment lost 5 bases and the J segment 1 base; nucleotides outside the gene matches: 4. Using reference TRBV18 and TRBJ1-1 for the parts outside the CDR3, the full variable domain is NAGVMQNPRHLVRRRGQEARLRCSPMKGHSHVYWYRQLPEEGLKFMVYLQKENIIDESGMPKERFSAEFPKEGPSILRIQQVVRGDSAAYFCASSTTGPNTEAFFGQGTRLTVV.

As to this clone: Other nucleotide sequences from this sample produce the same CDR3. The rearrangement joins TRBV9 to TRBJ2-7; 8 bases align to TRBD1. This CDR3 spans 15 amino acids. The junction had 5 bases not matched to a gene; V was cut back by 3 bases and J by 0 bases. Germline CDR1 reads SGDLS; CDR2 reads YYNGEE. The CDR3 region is CASSASGTGSYEQYF. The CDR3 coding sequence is TGTGCCAGCAGCGCATCCGGGACAGGCTCCTACGAGCAGTACTTC.

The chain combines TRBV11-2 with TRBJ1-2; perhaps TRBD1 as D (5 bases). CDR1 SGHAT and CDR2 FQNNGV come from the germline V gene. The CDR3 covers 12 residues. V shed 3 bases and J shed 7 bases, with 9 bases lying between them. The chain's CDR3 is CASSLGLLGYTF. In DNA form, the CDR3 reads TGTGCCAGCAGCTTGGGGCTTCTTGGCTACACCTTC. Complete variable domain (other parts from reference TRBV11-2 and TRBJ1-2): EAGVAQSPRYKIIEKRQSVAFWCNPISGHATLYWYQQILGQGPKLLIQFQNNGVVDDSQLPKDRFSAERLKGVDSTLKIQPAKLEDSAVYLCASSLGLLGYTFGSGTRLTVV.

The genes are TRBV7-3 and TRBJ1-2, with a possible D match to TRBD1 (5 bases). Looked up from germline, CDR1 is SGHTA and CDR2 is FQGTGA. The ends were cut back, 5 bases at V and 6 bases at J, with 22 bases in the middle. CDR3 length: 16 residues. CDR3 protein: CASSRYIQGSGDGYTF. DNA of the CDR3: TGTGCCAGCAGCCGCTACATACAAGGATCGGGGGATGGCTACACCTTC.

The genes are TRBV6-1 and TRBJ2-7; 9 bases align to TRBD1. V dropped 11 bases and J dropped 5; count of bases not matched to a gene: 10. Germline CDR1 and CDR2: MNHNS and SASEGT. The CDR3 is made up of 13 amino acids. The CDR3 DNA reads TGTGCCGGACTGGGGACAGGGACCAACGAGCAGTACTTC. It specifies CAGLGTGTNEQYF.

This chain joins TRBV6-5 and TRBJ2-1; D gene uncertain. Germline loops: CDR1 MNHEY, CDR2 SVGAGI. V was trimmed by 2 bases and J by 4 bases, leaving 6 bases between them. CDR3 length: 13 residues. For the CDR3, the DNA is TGTGCCAGCAGTTACGAAGCTTACAATGAGCAGTTCTTC. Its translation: CASSYEAYNEQFF.

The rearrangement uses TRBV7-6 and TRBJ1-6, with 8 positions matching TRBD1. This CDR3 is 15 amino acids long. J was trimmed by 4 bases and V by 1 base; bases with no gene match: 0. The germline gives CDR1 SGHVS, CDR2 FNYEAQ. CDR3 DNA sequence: TGTGCCAGCAGCTTAGGACAGGGGTATAATTCACCCCTCCACTTT. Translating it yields CASSLGQGYNSPLHF.

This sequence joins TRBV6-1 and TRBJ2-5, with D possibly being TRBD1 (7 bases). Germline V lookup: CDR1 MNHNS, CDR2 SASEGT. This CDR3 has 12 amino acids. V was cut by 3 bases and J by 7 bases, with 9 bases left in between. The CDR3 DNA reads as TGTGCCAGCAGTGAGCAGGGGGGGACCCAGTACTTC. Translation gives CASSEQGGTQYF.

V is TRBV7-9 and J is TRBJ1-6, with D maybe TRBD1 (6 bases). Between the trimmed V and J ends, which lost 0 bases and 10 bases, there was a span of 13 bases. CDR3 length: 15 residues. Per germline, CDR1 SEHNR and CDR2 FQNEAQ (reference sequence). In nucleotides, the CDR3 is TGTGCCAGCAGCTTAGCGGGGGCAGGGGAGTCACCCCTCCACTTT. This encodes CASSLAGAGESPLHF.

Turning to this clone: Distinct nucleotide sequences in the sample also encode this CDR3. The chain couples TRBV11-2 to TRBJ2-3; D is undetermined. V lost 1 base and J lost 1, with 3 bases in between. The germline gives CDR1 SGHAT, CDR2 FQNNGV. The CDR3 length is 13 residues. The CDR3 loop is CASSLAGTDTQYF. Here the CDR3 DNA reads TGTGCCAGCAGCTTAGCGGGCACAGATACGCAGTATTTT.

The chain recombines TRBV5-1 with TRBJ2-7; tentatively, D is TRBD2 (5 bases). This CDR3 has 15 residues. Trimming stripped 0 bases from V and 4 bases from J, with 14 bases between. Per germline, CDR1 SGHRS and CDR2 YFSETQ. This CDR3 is CASSLESGPSYEQYF. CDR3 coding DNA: TGCGCCAGCAGCTTGGAAAGCGGACCTAGTTACGAGCAGTACTTC. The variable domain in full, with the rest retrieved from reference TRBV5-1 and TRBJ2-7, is KAGVTQTPRYLIKTRGQQVTLSCSPISGHRSVSWYQQTPGQGLQFLFEYFSETQRNKGNFPGRFSGRQFSNSRSEMNVSTLELGDSALYLCASSLESGPSYEQYFGPGTRLTVT.

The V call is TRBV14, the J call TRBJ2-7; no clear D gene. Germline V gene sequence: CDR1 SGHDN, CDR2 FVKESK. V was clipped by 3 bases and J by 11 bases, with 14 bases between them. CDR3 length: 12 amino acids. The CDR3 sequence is CASSQAGPQKYF. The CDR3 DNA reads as TGTGCCAGCAGCCAGGCAGGCCCCCAGAAGTACTTC.

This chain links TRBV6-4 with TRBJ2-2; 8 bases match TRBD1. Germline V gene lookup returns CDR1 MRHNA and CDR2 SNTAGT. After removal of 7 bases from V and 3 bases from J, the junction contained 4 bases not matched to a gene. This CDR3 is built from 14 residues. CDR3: CASMQTGDTGELFF. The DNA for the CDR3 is TGTGCCAGCATGCAGACAGGGGACACCGGGGAGCTGTTTTTT.

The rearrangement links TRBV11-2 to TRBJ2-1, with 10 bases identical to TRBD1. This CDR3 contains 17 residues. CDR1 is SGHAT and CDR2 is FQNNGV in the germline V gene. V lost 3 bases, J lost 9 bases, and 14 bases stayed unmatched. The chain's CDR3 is CASSLGDRGRVLSEQFF. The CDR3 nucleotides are TGTGCCAGCAGCTTGGGAGACAGGGGGCGCGTTCTGAGTGAGCAGTTCTTC. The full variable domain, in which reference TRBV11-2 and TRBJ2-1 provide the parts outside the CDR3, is EAGVAQSPRYKIIEKRQSVAFWCNPISGHATLYWYQQILGQGPKLLIQFQNNGVVDDSQLPKDRFSAERLKGVDSTLKIQPAKLEDSAVYLCASSLGDRGRVLSEQFFGPGTRLTVL.

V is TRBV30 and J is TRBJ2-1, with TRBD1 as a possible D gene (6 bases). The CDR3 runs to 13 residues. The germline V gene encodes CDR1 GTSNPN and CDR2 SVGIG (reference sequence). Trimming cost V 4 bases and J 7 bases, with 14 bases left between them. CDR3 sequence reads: CAWKFQGWNEQFF. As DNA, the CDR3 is TGTGCCTGGAAATTTCAGGGGTGGAATGAGCAGTTCTTC.

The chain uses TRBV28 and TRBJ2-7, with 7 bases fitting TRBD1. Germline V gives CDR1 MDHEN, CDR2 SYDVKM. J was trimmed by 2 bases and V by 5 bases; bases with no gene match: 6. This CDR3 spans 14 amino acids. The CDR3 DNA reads TGTGCCAGCAGTCCCCCGACAGGGCCCTACGAGCAGTACTTC. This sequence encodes CASSPPTGPYEQYF.

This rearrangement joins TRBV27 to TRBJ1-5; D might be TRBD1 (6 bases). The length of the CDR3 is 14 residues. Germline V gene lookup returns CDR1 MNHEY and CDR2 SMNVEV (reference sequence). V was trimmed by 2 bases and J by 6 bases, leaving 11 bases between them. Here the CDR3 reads CASSLGGGGQPQHF. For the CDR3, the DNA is TGTGCCAGCAGTTTAGGAGGGGGGGGTCAGCCCCAGCATTTT.

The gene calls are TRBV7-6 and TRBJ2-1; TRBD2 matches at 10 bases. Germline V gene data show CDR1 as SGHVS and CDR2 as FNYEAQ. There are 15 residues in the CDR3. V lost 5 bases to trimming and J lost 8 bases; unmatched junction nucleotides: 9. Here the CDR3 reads CASSRKREGQDEQFF. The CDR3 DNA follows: TGTGCCAGCAGCAGGAAGCGGGAGGGCCAAGATGAGCAGTTCTTC.

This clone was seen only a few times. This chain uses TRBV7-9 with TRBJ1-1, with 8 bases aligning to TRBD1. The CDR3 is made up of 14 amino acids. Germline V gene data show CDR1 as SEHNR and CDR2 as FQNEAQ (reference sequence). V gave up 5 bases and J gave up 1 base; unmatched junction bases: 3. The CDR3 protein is CASSSGQGNTEAFF. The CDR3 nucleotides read TGTGCCAGCAGCAGCGGACAGGGGAACACTGAAGCTTTCTTT.

CDR3: CASSTRWVRYEQYF. The CDR3 nucleotides read TGTGCCAGCAGCACTAGGTGGGTGCGCTACGAGCAGTACTTC. The chain employs TRBV7-2 and TRBJ2-7; D possibly corresponds to TRBD2 (5 bases). Germline V gives CDR1 SGHTA, CDR2 FQGNSA. CDR3 length: 14 residues. Trimming cost V 5 bases and J 3 bases, with 14 bases left between them.

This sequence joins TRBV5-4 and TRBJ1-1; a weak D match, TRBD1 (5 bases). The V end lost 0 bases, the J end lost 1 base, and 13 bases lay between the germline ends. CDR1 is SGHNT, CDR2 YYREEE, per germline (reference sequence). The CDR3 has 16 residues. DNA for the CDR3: TGTGCCAGCAGCTTGGATAGAGGAGGGGAGAACACTGAAGCTTTCTTT. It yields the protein CASSLDRGGENTEAFF.

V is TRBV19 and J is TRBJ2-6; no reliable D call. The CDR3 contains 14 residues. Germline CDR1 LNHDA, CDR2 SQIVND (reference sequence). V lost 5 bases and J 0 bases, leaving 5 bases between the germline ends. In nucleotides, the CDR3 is TGTGCCAGTAGTCGGAGCTCTGGGGCCAACGTCCTGACTTTC. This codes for CASSRSSGANVLTF.